The 21 T cell receptor beta chains presented below share a single source sample, sequenced in a study of beta chain features in type 1 diabetes. Expressed TCRB transcripts were sequenced after all isolated RNA was converted to cDNA. Clones were sequenced by immunoSEQ multiplex PCR, and TCRdb holds only the in-frame ones, with some missing. The data show just over 600,000 clones, 15% to 17% seen once. The sample was naive CD4+ T cells from blood. The receptors were gathered from a man between 18 and 29 years old in good health.

This clone was seen more than once but under ten times. This chain joins TRBV23-1 and TRBJ1-1; no clear D gene. TRBV23-1 is labeled an ORF, and its function is uncertain. With 4 bases removed from V and 0 bases from J, the gap between germline ends came to 15 bases. The CDR3 is 16 residues long. The CDR3 sequence is CASSPPGRLLNTEAFF. CDR3 DNA: TGCGCCAGCAGTCCCCCTGGTCGGCTCCTGAACACTGAAGCTTTCTTT.

CDR3 coding DNA: TGTGCCAGCAGTTTTGACTTCCTATCCTACAATGAGCAGTTCTTC. Translating gives CASSFDFLSYNEQFF. This chain links TRBV7-2 with TRBJ2-1; the D is unclear. Trimming left V 6 bases short and J 1 base short, with 13 bases between. The germline gives CDR1 SGHTA, CDR2 FQGNSA. The CDR3 is 15 amino acids.

This clone appeared a few times. The same CDR3 is also encoded by other DNA sequences in this sample. The rearrangement uses TRBV6-5 and TRBJ1-4; D unclear. V dropped 6 bases and J dropped 0 bases, with 8 bases sitting between them. CDR1 is MNHEY and CDR2 is SVGAGI in the germline V gene. This CDR3 region has 14 residues. The CDR3 DNA sequence: TGTGCCAGCAGCCCTGGTGCAACTAATGAAAAACTGTTTTTT. It encodes CASSPGATNEKLFF.

There are a few counts of this clone. The chain is built from TRBV5-4 and TRBJ2-4; no clear D gene. The CDR3 spans 15 residues. Germline CDR1 SGHNT, CDR2 YYREEE (reference sequence). The V and J ends lost 3 bases and 0 bases respectively, with 10 bases between them. The CDR3 DNA reads TGTGCCAGCAGCTCCCCGGCACTAGCCAAAAACATTCAGTACTTC. Its protein product is CASSSPALAKNIQYF. The full variable domain, its missing parts supplied by reference TRBV5-4 and TRBJ2-4, is ETGVTQSPTHLIKTRGQQVTLRCSSQSGHNTVSWYQQALGQGPQFIFQYYREEENGRGNFPPRFSGLQFPNYSSELNVNALELDDSALYLCASSSPALAKNIQYFGAGTRLSVL.

In DNA, the CDR3 is TGTGCCAGCAGTCGAGCGGGGAGCTCCTACGAGCAGTACTTC. Amino acids: CASSRAGSSYEQYF. The chain combines TRBV6-5 with TRBJ2-7; 7 bases line up with TRBD2. The CDR3 is made up of 14 amino acids. The germline CDR1 and CDR2 sequences are MNHEY and SVGAGI. V was clipped by 5 bases and J by 0 bases; unmatched bases: 4.

The V and J genes are TRBV7-8 and TRBJ2-1; no clear D gene. The CDR3 covers 14 residues. V lost 3 bases and J 3 bases, leaving 9 bases between the germline ends. From germline, CDR1 is SGHVS and CDR2 FQNEAQ. CDR3: CASSFLRLYNEQFF. The CDR3 coding sequence is TGTGCCAGCAGCTTTCTTCGACTCTACAATGAGCAGTTCTTC. The full variable domain, in which reference TRBV7-8 and TRBJ2-1 provide the parts outside the CDR3, is GAGVSQSPRYKVAKRGQDVALRCDPISGHVSLFWYQQALGQGPEFLTYFQNEAQLDKSGLPSDRFFAERPEGSVSTLKIQRTQQEDSAVYLCASSFLRLYNEQFFGPGTRLTVL.

The chain uses TRBV2 and TRBJ1-1; D ambiguous. This CDR3 contains 14 residues. Trimming removed 10 bases at V and 0 bases at J, with 15 bases between. Germline assignment: CDR1 SNHLY and CDR2 FYNNEI. The CDR3 sequence is CATKRQGLNTEAFF. The CDR3 DNA follows: TGTGCCACTAAGCGACAAGGTCTGAACACTGAAGCTTTCTTT.

This clone was detected a few times. The chain employs TRBV21-1 and TRBJ2-3. TRBV21-1 is described as a pseudogene. The CDR3 consists of 14 residues. As DNA, the CDR3 is TGTGCCAGCAAGGGGGGCGGGACCACAGATACGCAGTATTTT. Protein product: CASKGGGTTDTQYF.

The chain joins TRBV5-4 to TRBJ1-2; 7 nucleotides line up with TRBD1. V was clipped by 6 bases and J by 5 bases; unmatched bases: 10. The CDR3 covers 14 residues. From germline, CDR1 is SGHNT and CDR2 YYREEE (reference sequence). CDR3 residues: CASTPSQGGYGYTF. CDR3 DNA sequence: TGTGCCAGCACCCCCAGTCAGGGGGGTTATGGCTACACCTTC.

The chain joins TRBV5-1 to TRBJ2-7; D might be TRBD1 (5 bases). Germline CDR1 and CDR2: SGHRS and YFSETQ. V lost 0 bases to trimming and J lost 9 bases, with 19 bases between them. The CDR3 contains 15 residues. The CDR3: CASSLAAGWGSAQYF. CDR3 DNA: TGCGCCAGCAGCTTGGCGGCAGGGTGGGGTTCGGCGCAGTACTTC.

The rearrangement uses TRBV28 and TRBJ2-7; D is ambiguous. Germline CDR1 is MDHEN and CDR2 is SYDVKM. The CDR3 is 14 amino acids. Trimming took 5 bases from V and 2 from J, leaving 13 bases between them. Written as DNA, the CDR3 is TGTGCCAGCAGTCGCTATGTCCAGCCCTACGAGCAGTACTTC. Residues: CASSRYVQPYEQYF.

In this sample, this clone turned up a few times. The chain recombines TRBV6-5 with TRBJ1-1; 8 nucleotides agree with TRBD1. The V gene end was trimmed by 0 bases and the J gene end by 4 bases; junction bases not matched to a gene: 7. CDR3 length: 16 amino acids. The germline gives CDR1 MNHEY, CDR2 SVGAGI. The DNA for the CDR3 is TGTGCCAGCAGTTACTCAGGGGACAGGCGTGGCACTGAAGCTTTCTTT. This translates into CASSYSGDRRGTEAFF.

The chain employs TRBV2 and TRBJ1-1; TRBD1 aligns across 9 bases. After removal of 6 bases from V and 0 bases from J, the junction contained 8 bases not matched to a gene. This CDR3 region has 16 residues. Germline V gene data show CDR1 as SNHLY and CDR2 as FYNNEI. CDR3 DNA sequence: TGTGCCAGCAGCCAAGGACAGGGGCGGGTGAACACTGAAGCTTTCTTT. Translated: CASSQGQGRVNTEAFF.

This sequence joins TRBV9 and TRBJ2-3; D not certain. Germline loops: CDR1 SGDLS, CDR2 YYNGEE. V gave up 6 bases and J gave up 8 bases, with 19 bases separating them. There are 14 residues in the CDR3. As DNA, the CDR3 is TGTGCCAGCACCCCGTCAACAGAGACGGGTACGCAGTATTTT. Protein: CASTPSTETGTQYF.

The chain combines TRBV11-3 with TRBJ2-5; 9 positions agree with TRBD2. Germline V lookup: CDR1 SGHNT, CDR2 YENEEA. The ends lost 4 bases at V and 5 bases at J; junction bases unmatched: 5. This CDR3 has 14 amino acids. CDR3: CASSSRTSAETQYF. CDR3 DNA: TGTGCCAGCAGCTCTCGGACTAGCGCGGAGACCCAGTACTTC.

This chain connects TRBV14 to TRBJ2-6; D unclear. This CDR3 is 16 amino acids long. CDR1 SGHDN and CDR2 FVKESK come from the germline V gene. Deletions cut 3 bases from V and 0 bases from J, with 9 bases between. The DNA of the CDR3 is TGTGCCAGCAGCCACGTCAGAGCCTCTGGGGCCAACGTCCTGACTTTC. Translated: CASSHVRASGANVLTF.

The V and J genes are TRBV7-2 and TRBJ2-2, with 9 bases lining up with TRBD2. This CDR3 region has 14 residues. Germline trimming cut 5 bases from V and 15 bases from J; bases unmatched to any gene: 13. Germline CDR1 reads SGHTA; CDR2 reads FQGNSA. Here the CDR3 DNA reads TGTGCCAGCAGCCGATCCCCTAGCGGGATGATGTTGTTTTTT. Its translation: CASSRSPSGMMLFF.

This clone was seen only a few times. CDR3 sequence reads: CASSVGLAGEQYF. The CDR3 DNA follows: TGTGCCAGTAGTGTGGGACTAGCGGGCGAGCAGTACTTC. This chain uses TRBV19 with TRBJ2-7, with 12 bases matching TRBD2. Germline CDR1 is LNHDA and CDR2 is SQIVND (reference sequence). The CDR3 spans 13 residues. The ends lost 5 bases at V and 6 bases at J; junction bases unmatched: 2.

This chain links TRBV19 with TRBJ2-7, with D maybe TRBD2 (6 bases). V lost 7 bases, J lost 3 bases, and 16 bases lay in between. CDR3 length: 14 residues. From germline, CDR1 is LNHDA and CDR2 SQIVND (reference sequence). As DNA, the CDR3 is TGTGCCAGTATCCCCGAGCGGGTGTTCTACGAGCAGTACTTC. Its protein product is CASIPERVFYEQYF.

This clone has only a few counts. The chain couples TRBV19 to TRBJ1-2; D is unresolved. V lost 1 base, J lost 2 bases, and 8 bases lay in between. Germline CDR1 is LNHDA and CDR2 is SQIVND (reference sequence). CDR3 length equals 14 residues. The CDR3 region is CASSIVGRNYGYTF. The CDR3, as DNA: TGTGCCAGTAGTATAGTTGGCAGAAACTATGGCTACACCTTC.

This chain joins TRBV9 and TRBJ2-1; 9 bases align to TRBD1. The CDR3 extends over 17 amino acids. The ends lost 0 bases at V and 9 bases at J; junction bases unmatched: 13. CDR1 SGDLS and CDR2 YYNGEE come from the germline V gene. The CDR3 DNA is TGTGCCAGCAGCGTAGGACAGGGGGAGCACAGGTTGGGTGAGCAGTTCTTC. Translation gives CASSVGQGEHRLGEQFF.